This TCR beta chain appears in the sequencing data of a study of tumour-infiltrating T cells in Burkitt lymphoma. Looking at the study overall: Survival, overall and progression-free, tracked with productive clonality.

The CDR3 runs 12 residues. V was cut by 4 bases and J by 7 bases, with 9 bases left in between. Germline loops: CDR1 SGHKS, CDR2 YYEKEE (reference sequence). TCRdb's copy holds only in-frame clones and misses some; the assay was immunoSEQ multiplex PCR. This table has approximately 46,000 clones, roughly 30% appearing once. The chain carries TRBV5-5 and TRBJ2-1; D gene unclear. The clonotype comes from a human donor with Burkitt lymphoma. Material: tumor tissue. Here the CDR3 reads CASSDRRNEQFF. Here the CDR3 DNA reads TGTGCCAGCAGCGATCGACGGAATGAGCAGTTCTTC.